This T cell receptor beta chain was sequenced in a study of Graves' ophthalmopathy and Graves' hyperthyroidism. CDR1 is SGHNT, CDR2 YYREEE, per germline (reference sequence). The CDR3 runs to 14 residues. RNA transcripts served as template for amplifying TCR beta CDR3 sequences. Second-round multiplex PCR came after first-round RT-PCR with HTBI primers. TCRdb passed the multiplex PCR reads through MiXCR, listing each CDR3 protein once. The sample includes about 550,000 distinct CDR3 sequences, approximately 37% of them seen just once. The chain carries TRBV5-4 and TRBJ1-5, with D perhaps matching TRBD1 (5 bases). The J call may be faulty, since TRBJ2-3 better matches the DNA end. Sequencing input: peripheral blood or thyroid tissue (not recorded which). The clonotype comes from an adult man with Graves' hyperthyroidism. The CDR3 region has the DNA TGTGCCAGCAGCTTGGGCCCAGGGATGAATACGCAGTATTTT. This gives the protein CASSLGPGMNTQYF.